This entry lists 5 T cell receptor beta chains sequenced from one sample in a study of CD8 T cells in Susac syndrome. RNA, at about 0.45 to 1 ug, was reverse transcribed with random hexamers. TCRdb processed the immunoSEQ multiplex PCR reads anew with MiXCR; each CDR3 protein has one entry. The table includes 95,000 or so distinct CDR3 sequences, 85% to 95% detected once. What was sequenced was CD8+ T cells from PBMCs. The receptors were gathered from a human donor in good health.

This rearrangement joins TRBV3-1 to TRBJ2-4; D is tentatively TRBD1 or TRBD2 (5 bases each). Germline CDR1 LGHDT, CDR2 YNNKEL (reference sequence). This CDR3 contains 17 residues. V shed 0 bases and J shed 0 bases, with 12 bases lying between them. Here the CDR3 reads CASSQERGTLAKNIQYF. The CDR3 bases are TGTGCCAGCAGCCAAGAGAGAGGGACCTTAGCCAAAAACATTCAGTACTTC.

The chain combines TRBV19 with TRBJ1-5; D is ambiguous. CDR1 is LNHDA, CDR2 SQIVND, per germline (reference sequence). Trimming shortened V by 5 bases and J by 4 bases, and 12 bases separated the two germline ends. The CDR3 runs 14 residues. The CDR3 sequence is CASSWTDGNQPQHF. DNA for the CDR3: TGTGCCAGTAGTTGGACCGACGGAAATCAGCCCCAGCATTTT.

This clonotype has only one observation. V is TRBV27 and J is TRBJ1-1; no clear D. Germline loops: CDR1 MNHEY, CDR2 SMNVEV (reference sequence). This CDR3 spans 13 amino acids. V was clipped by 2 bases and J by 1 base, with 5 bases between them. This chain's CDR3 is CASSLTWNTEAFF. CDR3 sequence (DNA): TGTGCCAGCAGTTTAACCTGGAACACTGAAGCTTTCTTT.

The chain recombines TRBV20-1 with TRBJ2-3; D call uncertain. Germline V gene data show CDR1 as DFQATT and CDR2 as SNEGSKA (reference sequence). The CDR3 runs 11 residues. The V end lost 6 bases, the J end lost 7 bases, and 11 bases lay between the germline ends. In DNA form, the CDR3 reads TGCAGTGCCCTCCTAGAGCATACGCAGTATTTT. Translating gives CSALLEHTQYF.

This chain connects TRBV7-9 to TRBJ2-5, with D possibly matching TRBD1 (7 bases). Germline assignment: CDR1 SEHNR and CDR2 FQNEAQ (reference sequence). The CDR3 is made up of 13 amino acids. The V and J ends lost 5 bases and 5 bases respectively, with 12 bases between them. The CDR3 nucleotides are TGTGCCAGCAGCGACAGGGACTCGGAGACCCAGTACTTC. Its protein product is CASSDRDSETQYF.